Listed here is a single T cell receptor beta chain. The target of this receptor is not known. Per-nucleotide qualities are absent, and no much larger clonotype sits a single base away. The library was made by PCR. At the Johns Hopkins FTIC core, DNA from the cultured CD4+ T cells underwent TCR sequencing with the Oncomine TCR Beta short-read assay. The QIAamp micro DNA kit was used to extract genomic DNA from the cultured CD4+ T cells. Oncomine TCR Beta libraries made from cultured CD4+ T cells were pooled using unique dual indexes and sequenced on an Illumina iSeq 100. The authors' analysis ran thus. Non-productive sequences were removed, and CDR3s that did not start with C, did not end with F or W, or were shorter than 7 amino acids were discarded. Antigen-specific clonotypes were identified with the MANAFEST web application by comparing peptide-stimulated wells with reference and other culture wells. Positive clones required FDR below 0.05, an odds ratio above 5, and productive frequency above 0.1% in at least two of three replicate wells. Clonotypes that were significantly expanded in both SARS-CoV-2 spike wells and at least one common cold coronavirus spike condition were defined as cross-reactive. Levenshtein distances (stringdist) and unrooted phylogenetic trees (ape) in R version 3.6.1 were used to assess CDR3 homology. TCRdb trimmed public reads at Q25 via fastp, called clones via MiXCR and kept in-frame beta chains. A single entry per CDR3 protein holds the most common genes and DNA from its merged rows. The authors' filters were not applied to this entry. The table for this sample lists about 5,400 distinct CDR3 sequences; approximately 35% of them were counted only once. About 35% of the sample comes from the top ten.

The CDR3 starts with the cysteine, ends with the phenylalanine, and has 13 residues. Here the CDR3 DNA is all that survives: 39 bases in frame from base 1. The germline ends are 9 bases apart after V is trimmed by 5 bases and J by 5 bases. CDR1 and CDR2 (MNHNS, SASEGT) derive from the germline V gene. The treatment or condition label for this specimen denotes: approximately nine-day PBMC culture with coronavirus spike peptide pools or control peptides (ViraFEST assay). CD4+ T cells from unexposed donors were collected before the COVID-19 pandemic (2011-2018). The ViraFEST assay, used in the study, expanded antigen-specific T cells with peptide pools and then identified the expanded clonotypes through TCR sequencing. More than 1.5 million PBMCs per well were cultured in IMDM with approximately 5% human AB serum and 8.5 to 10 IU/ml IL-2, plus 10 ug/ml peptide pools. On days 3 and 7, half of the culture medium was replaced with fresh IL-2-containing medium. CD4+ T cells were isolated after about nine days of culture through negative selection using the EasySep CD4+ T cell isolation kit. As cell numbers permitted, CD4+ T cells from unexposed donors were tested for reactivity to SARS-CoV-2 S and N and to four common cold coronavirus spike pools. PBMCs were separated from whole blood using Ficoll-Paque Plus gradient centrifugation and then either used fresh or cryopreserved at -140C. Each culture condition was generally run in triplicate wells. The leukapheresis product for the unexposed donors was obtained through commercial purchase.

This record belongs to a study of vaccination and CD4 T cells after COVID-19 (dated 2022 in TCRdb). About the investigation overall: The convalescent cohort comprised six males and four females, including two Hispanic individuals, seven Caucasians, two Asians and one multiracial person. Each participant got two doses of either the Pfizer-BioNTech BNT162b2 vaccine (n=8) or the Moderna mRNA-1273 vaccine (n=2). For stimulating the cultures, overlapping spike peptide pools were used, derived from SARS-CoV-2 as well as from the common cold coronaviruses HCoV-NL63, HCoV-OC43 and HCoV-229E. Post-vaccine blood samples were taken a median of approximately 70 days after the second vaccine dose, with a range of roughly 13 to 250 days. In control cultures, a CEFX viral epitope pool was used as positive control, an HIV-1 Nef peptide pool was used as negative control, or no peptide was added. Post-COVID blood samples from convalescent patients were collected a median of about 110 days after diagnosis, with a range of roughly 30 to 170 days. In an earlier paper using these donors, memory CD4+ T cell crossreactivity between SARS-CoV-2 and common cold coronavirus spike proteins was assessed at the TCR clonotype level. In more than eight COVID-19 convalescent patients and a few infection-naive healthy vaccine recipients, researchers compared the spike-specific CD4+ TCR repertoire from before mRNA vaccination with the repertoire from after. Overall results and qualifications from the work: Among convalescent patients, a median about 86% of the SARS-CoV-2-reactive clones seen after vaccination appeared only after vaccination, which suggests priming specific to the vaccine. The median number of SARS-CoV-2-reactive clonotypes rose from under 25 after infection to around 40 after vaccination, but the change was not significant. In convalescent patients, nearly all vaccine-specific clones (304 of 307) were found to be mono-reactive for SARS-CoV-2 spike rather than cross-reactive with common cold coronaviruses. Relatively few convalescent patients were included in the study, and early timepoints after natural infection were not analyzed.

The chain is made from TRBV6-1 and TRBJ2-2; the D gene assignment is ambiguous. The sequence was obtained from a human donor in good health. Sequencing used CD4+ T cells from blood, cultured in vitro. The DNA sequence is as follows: TGTGCCAGCAGTAGCGACTTTACCGGGGAGCTGTTTTTT. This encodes CASSSDFTGELFF.